This T cell receptor (beta chain) was found in a study of blood T cell repertoires in COVID-19. Study background: Specimens from acute and convalescent COVID-19 originated in the United States, Italy and Spain.

Trimming left V 4 bases short and J 6 bases short, with 6 bases between. Germline V lookup: CDR1 SNHLY, CDR2 FYNNEI. This CDR3 comprises 12 residues. This clone came up once. Original handling: The assay estimated nucleated cells by amplifying reference gene primers. The repertoire was sequenced with immunoSEQ multiplex PCR; TCRdb's copy has only in-frame clones and lacks some. V, J and clone size are those of that table, while D and trimming were read from the DNA. The sample shows 260,000 or so clones, 81% of them seen only once. Sequencing was carried out using peripheral blood. The chain has TRBV2 and TRBJ1-4, with TRBD1 as a possible D gene (6 bases). The source of this sequence is a woman older than 75 with COVID-19, enrolled during active disease. CDR3 amino acids: CASSGTDEKLFF. The CDR3 DNA follows: TGTGCCAGCAGTGGGACAGATGAAAAACTGTTTTTT.